This T cell receptor beta chain comes out of a study of cytomegalovirus exposure and HLA in healthy donors. General observations from the study: Rare TCR sequences dominated, though some public TCRs recurred in many donors. Published work reported that the classifier diagnosed cytomegalovirus status with high specificity and sensitivity. Listed as cytomegalovirus-associated were 164 TCR beta chains.

Regarding this clone: The antigen remains undetermined.

V shed 4 bases, J shed 6 bases, and the junction held 9 bases outside the gene matches. CDR1 and CDR2 (germline): SGDLS, YYNGEE. The CDR3 runs 15 residues. Generated by immunoSEQ multiplex PCR, the TCRdb table keeps only in-frame clones and is missing some. This sample carries 150,000 to 250,000 clones, about 81% of them seen once, and the ten largest clones take around 1.2%. This sequence was found in a young woman in good health and CMV-seronegative. The chain combines TRBV9 with TRBJ2-1, with 8 bases aligning to TRBD2. Sequenced sample: PBMCs. For the CDR3, the DNA is TGTGCCAGCAGCTCCGGGGGGGCGCCATCCAATGAGCAGTTCTTC. It yields the protein CASSSGGAPSNEQFF.